The 4 T cell receptor beta chains below come from one sample, sequenced in a study of T cell clones after liver transplantation. Assay: immunoSEQ multiplex PCR; the TCRdb copy retains only in-frame clones and omits some. Here the sample spans 40,000 to 65,000 clones, 70% to 85% being singletons. The sample consisted of CD4+ T cells from blood, taken before liver transplant. The receptors here all came from a human donor who received a liver transplant.

The chain uses TRBV13 and TRBJ2-2; 7 nucleotides line up with TRBD1. J gave up 6 bases and V 2 bases, and 6 bases lay outside the gene matches. Germline lookup yields CDR1 PRHDT and CDR2 FYEKMQ (reference sequence). CDR3 length: 15 residues. The CDR3 spells CASSLRGGASGELFF. The CDR3 DNA follows: TGTGCCAGCAGCTTACGAGGGGGCGCATCCGGGGAGCTGTTTTTT.

DNA for the CDR3: TGTGCCAGCAGTGAAGTGGCGGACACTGAAGCTTTCTTT. It translates to CASSEVADTEAFF. The chain links TRBV6-1 to TRBJ1-1; no clear D gene. Germline CDR1 reads MNHNS; CDR2 reads SASEGT. The length of the CDR3 is 13 residues. The V gene lost 1 base and the J gene lost 3 bases, with 6 bases spanning the gap.

This rearrangement joins TRBV6-4 to TRBJ2-3; 7 positions match TRBD2. CDR1 and CDR2 from the germline V gene are MRHNA and SNTAGT. CDR3 length equals 15 residues. V dropped 4 bases and J dropped 5; count of bases not matched to a gene: 9. The CDR3 DNA sequence: TGTGCCAGCAGTGCGGAGGGAGGGCCGGGAGATACGCAGTATTTT. It codes for CASSAEGGPGDTQYF.

Comment on this clone: The same CDR3 can be traced to other DNA sequences in this sample. The V gene is TRBV5-1, the J gene TRBJ1-1; D gene unclear. Trimming removed 0 bases from V and 1 base from J, with 4 bases in between. This CDR3 is 13 amino acids long. Germline V gives CDR1 SGHRS, CDR2 YFSETQ. CDR3 bases: TGCGCCAGCAGCTTGGCCGGGAACACTGAAGCTTTCTTT. As protein: CASSLAGNTEAFF.